A selection of T cell receptor beta chains follows, all from one sample in a study of shared clonotypes between healthy human individuals. Repertoires were generated with immunoSEQ multiplex PCR, while TCRdb's copy carries only in-frame clones and drops some. Here the sample spans roughly 500,000 clones, 79% being singletons. Specimen: PBMCs. Receptors originate from a woman aged 40 to 55 in good health. Some clones in this sample may be carry-over from other donors' samples. Each CDR3 is given with its conserved first and last residue. Each record gives: J gene, D gene, clone size, V gene, CDR3 protein, CDR3 DNA. The D gene is left open where the match is weak. Size tells how often a clone was seen (once, few, many) or the class of an expanded clone, and some rows leave it out.

TRBJ1-5,NA,NA,TRBV5-6,CASSLSRNNQPQHF,TGTGCCAGCAGCTTGAGTAGAAACAATCAGCCCCAGCATTTT
TRBJ2-7,NA,NA,TRBV7-9,CASSLSAYEQYF,TGTGCCAGCAGCTTATCCGCCTACGAGCAGTACTTC
TRBJ1-5,NA,NA,TRBV27,CASSSRVFNQPQHF,TGTGCCAGCAGTTCCAGGGTCTTCAATCAGCCCCAGCATTTT
TRBJ2-7,NA,NA,TRBV6-1,CASSQQYEQYF,TGTGCCAGCAGTCAACAATACGAGCAGTACTTC
TRBJ2-4,TRBD2,NA,TRBV19,CASSLAGVPRIQYF,TGTGCCAGTTCTCTAGCGGGAGTACCTCGCATTCAGTACTTC
TRBJ2-3,TRBD2,NA,TRBV4-2,CASSQQAGGATDTQYF,TGTGCCAGCAGCCAACAAGCGGGAGGTGCGACAGATACGCAGTATTTT
TRBJ1-4,NA,NA,TRBV5-8,CASSGDRFNEKLFF,TGTGCCAGCAGCGGAGACCGGTTCAATGAAAAACTGTTTTTT
TRBJ1-5,NA,many,TRBV9,CASSKFPWAGSNQPQHF,TGTGCCAGCAGCAAGTTTCCCTGGGCGGGGAGCAATCAGCCCCAGCATTTT
TRBJ2-7,NA,NA,TRBV6-5,CASSPPLGGSYEQYF,TGTGCCAGCAGTCCGCCTTTAGGCGGATCCTACGAGCAGTACTTC
TRBJ2-7,TRBD1,NA,TRBV7-9,CASTLGTGVSYEQYF,TGTGCCAGCACTTTGGGGACAGGGGTGTCCTACGAGCAGTACTTC
TRBJ2-5,TRBD1,NA,TRBV28,CASSFPQTGVKETQYF,TGTGCCAGCAGTTTCCCCCAGACAGGGGTGAAAGAGACCCAGTACTTC
TRBJ1-1,NA,NA,TRBV11-2,CASSLDLGVGAFF,TGTGCCAGCAGCTTAGATTTGGGCGTGGGGGCTTTCTTT
TRBJ1-5,NA,NA,TRBV5-8,CASSLVKGQPQHF,TGTGCCAGCAGCTTGGTAAAGGGCCAGCCCCAGCATTTT
TRBJ2-3,NA,NA,TRBV28,CASSLGKDTQYF,TGTGCCAGCAGTTTAGGGAAAGATACGCAGTATTTT
TRBJ1-1,NA,NA,TRBV28,CASTRFQDTEAFF,TGTGCCAGCACCAGGTTTCAGGACACTGAAGCTTTCTTT
TRBJ2-3,TRBD2,NA,TRBV7-2,CASSFSGNAIRTTDTQYF,TGTGCCAGCAGCTTTAGCGGGAACGCAATCAGGACCACAGATACGCAGTATTTT
TRBJ2-1,TRBD2,NA,TRBV6-1,CASSPRGGEQFF,TGTGCCAGCAGCCCTCGGGGGGGTGAGCAGTTCTTC
TRBJ2-7,NA,NA,TRBV5-4,CASSLGGLDLREQYF,TGTGCCAGCAGCTTGGGGGGGCTAGATCTGCGCGAGCAGTACTTC
TRBJ2-7,NA,NA,TRBV15,CATSRGGTRYEQYF,TGTGCCACCAGCAGAGGGGGAACCCGCTACGAGCAGTACTTC
TRBJ2-2,TRBD1,NA,TRBV28,CASSRRQGTGELFF,TGTGCCAGCAGCCGGAGACAGGGAACCGGGGAGCTGTTTTTT
TRBJ2-7,NA,NA,TRBV19,CASSIVPGEGYEQYF,TGTGCCAGTAGTATAGTCCCGGGAGAGGGTTACGAGCAGTACTTC
TRBJ2-1,NA,NA,TRBV7-3,CASSPRGYSNEQFF,TGTGCCAGCAGCCCCCGAGGGTATTCCAATGAGCAGTTCTTC
TRBJ2-5,NA,NA,TRBV9,CASSVGVRKETQYF,TGTGCCAGCAGCGTAGGGGTACGTAAGGAGACCCAGTACTTC